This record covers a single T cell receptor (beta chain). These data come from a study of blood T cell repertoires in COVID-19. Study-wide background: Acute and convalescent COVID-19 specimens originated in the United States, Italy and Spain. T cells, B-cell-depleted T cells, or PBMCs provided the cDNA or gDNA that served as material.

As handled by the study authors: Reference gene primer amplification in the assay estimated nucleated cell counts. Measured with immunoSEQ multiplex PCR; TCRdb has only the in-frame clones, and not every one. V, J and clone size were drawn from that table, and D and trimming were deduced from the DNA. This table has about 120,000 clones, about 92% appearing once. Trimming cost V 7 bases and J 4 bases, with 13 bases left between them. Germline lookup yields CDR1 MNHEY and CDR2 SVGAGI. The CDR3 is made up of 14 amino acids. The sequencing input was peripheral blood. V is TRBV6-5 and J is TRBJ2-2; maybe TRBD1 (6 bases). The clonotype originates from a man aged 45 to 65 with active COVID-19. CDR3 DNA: TGTGCCAGCAAGTCTACAGGGTTCACCGGGGAGCTGTTTTTT. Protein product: CASKSTGFTGELFF.